These 29 T cell receptor beta chains came from one sample sequenced in a study of cytomegalovirus exposure and HLA in healthy donors. With 60 Vbeta and 13 Jbeta primers, the PCR was carried out. The method was immunoSEQ multiplex PCR; TCRdb's version includes in-frame clones alone and lacks a portion of them. This sample has around 120,000 clones, with 9.5% found just once. Sample: PBMCs. The receptor set was obtained from a man aged 25 to 40 in good health and CMV-seronegative.

In its sample, this clone was seen a few times. This same CDR3 is encoded by further DNA sequences in the sample. The rearrangement uses TRBV7-9 and TRBJ1-1; D might be TRBD1 (5 bases). CDR1 and CDR2 (germline): SEHNR, FQNEAQ (reference sequence). CDR3 size: 14 residues. V was pared by 2 bases and J by 0 bases, with 7 bases between. CDR3 coding DNA: TGTGCCAGCAGCTTAAGGGGAATGAACACTGAAGCTTTCTTT. It is translated as CASSLRGMNTEAFF.

V usage is TRBV6-1 and J usage is TRBJ1-2; 11 nucleotides align to TRBD1. Unmatched junction bases numbered 4, after V lost 5 bases and J lost 5 bases. This CDR3 comprises 14 residues. From germline, CDR1 is MNHNS and CDR2 SASEGT. CDR3 residues: CASSRDRGLYGYTF. For the CDR3, the DNA is TGTGCCAGCAGTAGGGACAGGGGGTTATATGGCTACACCTTC.

This chain uses TRBV6-1 with TRBJ2-7; no reliable D call. The germline V and J ends were trimmed by 3 bases and 6 bases, with 15 bases remaining between them. Germline CDR1 reads MNHNS; CDR2 reads SASEGT. This CDR3 has 14 amino acids. The CDR3 sequence: CASSDRPSSGEQYF. DNA for the CDR3: TGTGCCAGCAGTGATCGTCCCTCATCAGGCGAGCAGTACTTC.

This clone has just a few counts. The chain couples TRBV27 to TRBJ1-2; D gene unclear. Trimming removed 5 bases from V and 1 base from J, with 14 bases in between. The CDR3 totals 15 residues. Germline assignment: CDR1 MNHEY and CDR2 SMNVEV (reference sequence). CDR3 amino acids: CASSPGAAVNYGYTF. The CDR3 bases are TGTGCCAGCAGTCCGGGAGCGGCAGTTAACTATGGCTACACCTTC.

This clone has a handful of counts. This chain links TRBV7-2 with TRBJ1-6, with D perhaps matching TRBD1 (5 bases). The CDR3 spans 14 residues. Deletions cut 0 bases from V and 9 bases from J, with 9 bases between. Germline V CDR1 and CDR2: SGHTA, FQGNSA. In DNA form, the CDR3 reads TGTGCCAGCAGCTTAGCTCAGGGCGCTTCACCCCTCCACTTT. The encoded protein is CASSLAQGASPLHF.

This chain uses TRBV18 with TRBJ1-3, with 7 nucleotides matching TRBD1. The CDR3 is 15 residues long. CDR1 and CDR2 from the germline V gene are KGHSH and LQKENI. The V segment lost 3 bases and the J segment 3 bases; nucleotides outside the gene matches: 5. The CDR3 bases are TGTGCCAGCTCACCCCGGGACAGCGGTGGAAACACCATATATTTT. Encoded protein: CASSPRDSGGNTIYF. The full variable domain, rest sourced from reference TRBV18 and TRBJ1-3, is NAGVMQNPRHLVRRRGQEARLRCSPMKGHSHVYWYRQLPEEGLKFMVYLQKENIIDESGMPKERFSAEFPKEGPSILRIQQVVRGDSAAYFCASSPRDSGGNTIYFGEGSWLTVV.

The V call is TRBV7-2, the J call TRBJ1-1; the D is unclear. Trimming removed 1 base at V and 6 bases at J, with 15 bases between. This CDR3 region has 15 residues. Per the germline V gene, CDR1 is SGHTA and CDR2 is FQGNSA. The CDR3 sequence: CASSLGSTQAAEAFF. CDR3 coding DNA: TGTGCCAGCAGCTTAGGTTCCACCCAGGCCGCTGAAGCTTTCTTT.

This clone was found a few times. The genes are TRBV27 and TRBJ2-1, with a weak D call TRBD2 (6 bases). V was cut by 2 bases and J by 2 bases, with 7 bases left in between. Germline CDR1 and CDR2: MNHEY and SMNVEV (reference sequence). The CDR3 extends over 14 amino acids. CDR3 nucleotides: TGTGCCAGCAGTTTACGCGGGACCTACAATGAGCAGTTCTTC. Amino acid sequence: CASSLRGTYNEQFF.

V and J are TRBV5-1 and TRBJ2-2; 8 positions match TRBD1. The CDR3 runs to 14 residues. V lost 3 bases to trimming and J lost 7 bases; unmatched junction nucleotides: 5. Germline V gives CDR1 SGHRS, CDR2 YFSETQ. In DNA form, the CDR3 reads TGCGCCAGCAGCTGGGGACAGGAGGTCGGGGAGCTGTTTTTT. It yields the protein CASSWGQEVGELFF.

CDR3 amino acids: CASLGHSTDTQYF. The CDR3 nucleotides read TGCGCCAGCCTAGGACATTCGACAGATACGCAGTATTTT. The chain recombines TRBV4-1 with TRBJ2-3; D perhaps matches TRBD1 (5 bases). The V end lost 8 bases, the J end lost 3 bases, and 12 bases lay between the germline ends. This CDR3 is 13 amino acids long. CDR1 MGHRA and CDR2 YSYEKL come from the germline V gene.

The gene calls are TRBV4-1 and TRBJ2-5; D uncertain. CDR1 and CDR2 (germline): MGHRA, YSYEKL. This CDR3 comprises 14 residues. The germline V and J ends were trimmed by 1 base and 0 bases, with 6 bases remaining between them. The CDR3 DNA follows: TGCGCCAGCAGCCAAGTGTTTAACCAAGAGACCCAGTACTTC. Translated, it gives CASSQVFNQETQYF.

This clone was recorded a few times. The chain is built from TRBV9 and TRBJ2-2, with TRBD2 identical over 11 bases. The germline gives CDR1 SGDLS, CDR2 YYNGEE. This CDR3 comprises 14 residues. V lost 7 bases and J lost 5; bases outside the gene matches: 4. CDR3 nucleotide sequence: TGTGCCAGCTCCACTAGCGGGAGTACCGGGGAGCTGTTTTTT. It is translated as CASSTSGSTGELFF.

This clone turned up a few times. V gene TRBV7-2 combines with J gene TRBJ2-7; D might be TRBD2 (6 bases). The CDR3 sequence is 13 residues long. The ends were cut back, 5 bases at V and 4 bases at J, with 12 bases in the middle. Germline lookup yields CDR1 SGHTA and CDR2 FQGNSA. The CDR3 spells CASSPSGGYEQYF. The CDR3 DNA follows: TGTGCCAGCAGCCCAAGCGGAGGGTACGAGCAGTACTTC.

This clone has a handful of counts. The genes are TRBV30 and TRBJ2-1; 11 bases agree with TRBD2. This CDR3 has 12 residues. The germline CDR1 and CDR2 sequences are GTSNPN and SVGIG (reference sequence). Germline trimming cut 5 bases from V and 9 bases from J; bases unmatched to any gene: 3. Written as DNA, the CDR3 is TGTGCCTGGGGGACTAGCGGTGGTGAGCAGTTCTTC. It translates to CAWGTSGGEQFF.

This clone occurred a few times. The chain couples TRBV7-2 to TRBJ2-7, with TRBD1 matching over 7 bases. Germline lookup yields CDR1 SGHTA and CDR2 FQGNSA. The CDR3 spans 13 residues. V was clipped by 3 bases and J by 7 bases; unmatched bases: 6. This CDR3 reads CASSFSTGWEQYF. The DNA for the CDR3 is TGTGCCAGCAGCTTTTCGACAGGGTGGGAGCAGTACTTC.

J is TRBJ1-3 and V is TRBV5-1; weak D call: TRBD1 (5 bases). The length of the CDR3 is 15 residues. In germline, CDR1 is SGHRS, CDR2 YFSETQ. V was pared by 0 bases and J by 0 bases, with 7 bases between. CDR3 nucleotides: TGCGCCAGCAGCTTGGGACAGCTCTCTGGAAACACCATATATTTT. Translating it yields CASSLGQLSGNTIYF.

This clone was seen only a few times. The chain joins TRBV7-9 to TRBJ1-1; 8 bases are shared with TRBD1. The CDR3 sequence is 15 residues long. Germline values: CDR1 SEHNR, CDR2 FQNEAQ (reference sequence). J was trimmed by 2 bases and V by 4 bases; bases with no gene match: 6. DNA of the CDR3: TGTGCCAGCAGCTCGGACAGGGTGGTAAACACTGAAGCTTTCTTT. Its protein is CASSSDRVVNTEAFF.

The J gene is TRBJ2-3, the V gene TRBV10-2; 10 bases align to TRBD1. This CDR3 is 16 amino acids long. The V segment lost 6 bases and the J segment 1 base; nucleotides outside the gene matches: 7. Germline CDR1 reads WSHSY; CDR2 reads SAAADI. DNA of the CDR3: TGCGCCAGCAGCATGACAGGGGGCTTCGGCACAGATACGCAGTATTTT. The encoded protein is CASSMTGGFGTDTQYF.

This clone came up a few times. The V gene is TRBV9, the J gene TRBJ1-2; D is possibly TRBD1 (6 bases). Germline V gene lookup returns CDR1 SGDLS and CDR2 YYNGEE. Between the trimmed V and J ends, which lost 0 bases and 4 bases, there was a span of 10 bases. There are 14 residues in the CDR3. The CDR3 region has the DNA TGTGCCAGCAGCGTAGACACAGGGAGCTATGGCTACACCTTC. It specifies CASSVDTGSYGYTF.

The chain couples TRBV27 to TRBJ1-6; 7 bases agree with TRBD1. This CDR3 comprises 17 residues. V lost 3 bases, J lost 8 bases, and 13 bases stayed unmatched. CDR1 and CDR2 from the germline V gene are MNHEY and SMNVEV (reference sequence). CDR3 nucleotide sequence: TGTGCCAGCAGTTTCGCCCTCAGGGGGGCGGGGCATTCACCCCTCCACTTT. This translates into CASSFALRGAGHSPLHF.

The table lists this clone with a few counts. This CDR3 is CASSQGAVYEQYF. The CDR3 DNA sequence: TGCGCCAGCAGCCAAGGAGCGGTATACGAGCAGTACTTC. The chain has TRBV4-3 and TRBJ2-7; maybe TRBD2 (5 bases). The V gene lost 1 base and the J gene lost 4 bases, with 8 bases spanning the gap. The germline CDR1 and CDR2 sequences are LGHNA and YSLEER. CDR3 length: 13 amino acids.

This clone was picked up a small number of times. This chain connects TRBV7-3 to TRBJ2-1, with TRBD2 matching 11 bases. From germline, CDR1 is SGHTA and CDR2 FQGTGA. The CDR3 covers 13 residues. V trimming: 2 bases; J trimming: 9 bases; junction bases outside the gene matches: 0. This CDR3 reads CASSLGTSGEQFF. As DNA, the CDR3 is TGTGCCAGCAGCTTAGGGACTAGCGGTGAGCAGTTCTTC.

Only a few counts were recorded for this clone. The chain's CDR3 is CASSPSRQGGGINYGYTF. CDR3 nucleotide sequence: TGTGCCAGCAGCCCCTCTCGACAGGGAGGAGGGATTAACTATGGCTACACCTTC. The chain couples TRBV7-2 to TRBJ1-2; TRBD1 agrees at 7 bases. The CDR3 covers 18 residues. Germline V gives CDR1 SGHTA, CDR2 FQGNSA. V lost 5 bases to trimming and J lost 1 base; unmatched junction nucleotides: 16.

The V and J genes are TRBV11-3 and TRBJ2-4; no reliable D call. The CDR3 is 18 amino acids. CDR1 and CDR2 (germline): SGHNT, YENEEA. With 0 bases removed from V and 0 bases from J, the gap between germline ends came to 15 bases. CDR3 sequence: CASSLERSPILAKNIQYF. The DNA of the CDR3 is TGTGCCAGCAGCTTAGAACGGTCTCCCATCCTAGCCAAAAACATTCAGTACTTC.

CDR3 coding DNA: TGTGCCTGGAGCGTCCGGGGGGGGGCTAATGAAAAACTGTTTTTT. It is translated as CAWSVRGGANEKLFF. The chain uses TRBV30 and TRBJ1-4; maybe TRBD1 (5 bases). Germline lookup yields CDR1 GTSNPN and CDR2 SVGIG (reference sequence). The ends were cut back, 3 bases at V and 3 bases at J, with 14 bases in the middle. There are 15 residues in the CDR3.

This clone has only a few counts. This chain joins TRBV12-5 and TRBJ2-5; tentative D call: TRBD2 (6 bases). The assigned J gene may be wrong: the sequence end matches TRBJ2-7 better. The CDR3 is 14 residues long. The V gene's germline CDR1 is LGHNT and CDR2 FRNRAP. CDR3: CASSWGGPTYEQYF. The CDR3 DNA sequence: TGTGCTAGTAGTTGGGGAGGTCCAACCTACGAGCAGTACTTC.

This chain connects TRBV19 to TRBJ2-1; 10 bases align to TRBD2. This CDR3 comprises 14 residues. Per the germline V gene, CDR1 is LNHDA and CDR2 is SQIVND (reference sequence). J lost 8 bases, V lost 7 bases, and 8 bases had no gene match. The CDR3 sequence: CASKRGGLFDEQFF. CDR3 sequence (DNA): TGTGCCAGTAAGCGGGGGGGCCTTTTCGATGAGCAGTTCTTC.

The genes are TRBV2 and TRBJ2-7, with 13 bases aligning to TRBD2. This CDR3 is built from 14 residues. Germline assignment: CDR1 SNHLY and CDR2 FYNNEI. V gave up 4 bases and J gave up 7 bases; unmatched junction bases: 4. The CDR3 here is CASSGTSGSGEQYF. Here the CDR3 DNA reads TGTGCCAGCAGTGGGACTAGCGGGAGCGGTGAGCAGTACTTC.

This clone showed up just a few times. The DNA of the CDR3 is TGCGCCAGCAGCCCTGGACAGGGTTACAATGAGCAGTTCTTC. Translation: CASSPGQGYNEQFF. This chain joins TRBV4-1 and TRBJ2-1; 8 nucleotides align to TRBD1. Germline V gene data show CDR1 as MGHRA and CDR2 as YSYEKL. The ends lost 4 bases at V and 4 bases at J; junction bases unmatched: 3. The CDR3 sequence is 14 residues long.